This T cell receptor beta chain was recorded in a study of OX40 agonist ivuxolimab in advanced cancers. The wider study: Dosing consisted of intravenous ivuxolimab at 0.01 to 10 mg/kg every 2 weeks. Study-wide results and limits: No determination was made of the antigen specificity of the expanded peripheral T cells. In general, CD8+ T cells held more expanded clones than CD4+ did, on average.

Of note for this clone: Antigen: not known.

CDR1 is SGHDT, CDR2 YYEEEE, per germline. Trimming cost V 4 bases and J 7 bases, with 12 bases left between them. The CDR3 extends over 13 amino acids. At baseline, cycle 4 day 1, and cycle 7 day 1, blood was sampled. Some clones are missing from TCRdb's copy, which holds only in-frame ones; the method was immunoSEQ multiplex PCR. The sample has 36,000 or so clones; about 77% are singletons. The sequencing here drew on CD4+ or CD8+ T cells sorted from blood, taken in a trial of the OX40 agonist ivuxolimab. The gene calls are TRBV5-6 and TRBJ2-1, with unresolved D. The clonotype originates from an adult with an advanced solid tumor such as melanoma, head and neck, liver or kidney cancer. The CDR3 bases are TGTGCCAGCAGCCCGACCGCGTTAAATGAGCAGTTCTTC. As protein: CASSPTALNEQFF.